This T cell receptor (beta chain) emerged from a study of CD8 T cells in ankylosing spondylitis. This CDR3 comprises 16 residues. J lost 5 bases, V lost 3 bases, and 6 bases had no gene match. Only a few counts were recorded for this clonotype. From the 5' RACE reads, TCRdb called clonotypes with MiXCR, one entry per CDR3 protein. The sample holds 300,000 to 400,000 distinct CDR3 sequences, roughly 20% seen once. This rearrangement joins TRBV12-3 or TRBV12-4 to TRBJ2-1, with 11 bases fitting TRBD2. The material sequenced was blood, either unsorted or a sorted T cell fraction (not recorded which). The source is a male donor with ankylosing spondylitis or in good health (not recorded which). CDR3 loop: CASSFPSSGGDNEQFF. The CDR3 DNA follows: TGTGCCAGCAGTTTTCCGAGTAGCGGGGGGGACAATGAGCAGTTCTTC.